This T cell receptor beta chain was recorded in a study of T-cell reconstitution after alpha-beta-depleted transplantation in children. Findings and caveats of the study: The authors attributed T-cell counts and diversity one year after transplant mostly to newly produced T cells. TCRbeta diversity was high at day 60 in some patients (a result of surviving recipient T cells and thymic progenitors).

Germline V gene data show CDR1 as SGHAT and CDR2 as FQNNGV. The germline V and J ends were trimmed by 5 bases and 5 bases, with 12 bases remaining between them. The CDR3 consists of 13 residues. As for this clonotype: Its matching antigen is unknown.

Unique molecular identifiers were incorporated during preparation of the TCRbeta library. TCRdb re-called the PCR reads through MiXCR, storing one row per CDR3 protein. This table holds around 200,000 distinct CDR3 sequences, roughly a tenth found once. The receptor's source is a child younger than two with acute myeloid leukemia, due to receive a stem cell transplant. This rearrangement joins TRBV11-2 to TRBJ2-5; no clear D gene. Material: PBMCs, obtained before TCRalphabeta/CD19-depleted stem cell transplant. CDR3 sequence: CASSPRTRETQYF. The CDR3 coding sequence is TGTGCCAGCAGCCCGAGAACGAGGGAGACCCAGTACTTC.